The present entry profiles one T cell receptor (beta chain) with its context. Its specificity is not known. A second roughly 6 to 11 cycle PCR used barcoded and J-beta primers. Every sample gave at least 3 million paired-end reads containing CDR3. TCRdb fed the 5' RACE reads into MiXCR, producing one record per CDR3 protein. The sample includes about 780,000 distinct CDR3 sequences, 46% of them seen just once. The total RNA that was extracted per sample amounted to at least 5 micrograms. This sample was taken from a study of blood T cells in healthy people across ages. CDR1 DFQATT and CDR2 SNEGSKA come from the germline V gene (reference sequence). V was trimmed by 0 bases and J by 3 bases, leaving 14 bases between them. This CDR3 has 15 residues. Broader study findings: Naive T cell percentage and TCR beta diversity correlated strongly. Unsorted PBMC input precluded a conclusive naive versus antigen-experienced comparison.

The material sequenced was blood. The chain couples TRBV20-1 to TRBJ1-2; no reliable D call. The TCR sequence derives from a man aged 80 or over in good health. CDR3 amino acids: CSARELGFEDYGYTF. The CDR3 nucleotides are TGCAGTGCTAGAGAGCTAGGGTTCGAGGACTATGGCTACACCTTC.